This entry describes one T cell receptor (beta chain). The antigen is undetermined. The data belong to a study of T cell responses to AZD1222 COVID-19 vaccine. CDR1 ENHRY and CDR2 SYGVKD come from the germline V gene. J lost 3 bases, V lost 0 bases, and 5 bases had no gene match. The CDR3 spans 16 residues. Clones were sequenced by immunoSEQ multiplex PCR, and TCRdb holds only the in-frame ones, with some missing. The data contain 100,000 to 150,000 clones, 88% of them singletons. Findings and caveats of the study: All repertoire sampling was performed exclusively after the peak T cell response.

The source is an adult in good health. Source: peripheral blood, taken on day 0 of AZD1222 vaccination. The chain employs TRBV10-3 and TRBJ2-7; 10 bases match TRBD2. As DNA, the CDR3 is TGTGCCATCAGTGAGTCGAAACTAGCGGGGCTCTACGAGCAGTACTTC. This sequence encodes CAISESKLAGLYEQYF.